These T cell receptor beta chains were read from a single sample in a study of PD-1 blockade in classical Hodgkin lymphoma. Profiled with immunoSEQ multiplex PCR; TCRdb holds only in-frame clones, not every one. This table has more than 4,000 clones, approximately 72% appearing once. Sequenced material: peripheral blood mononuclear cells (PBMCs), taken before the second cycle of nivolumab. The receptors here all came from a human donor with classical Hodgkin lymphoma. The CDR3 runs from the conserved cysteine through the conserved F or W. D genes are given only for firm matches. Rows give clone size only sometimes, using once, few, many, or a class for an expanded clone.

d_gene | j_gene | v_gene | abundance | CDR3nt | CDR3aa
NA | TRBJ1-2 | TRBV19 | few | TGTGCCAGTAGTAGCAACTATGGCTACACCTTC | CASSSNYGYTF
NA | TRBJ2-3 | TRBV18 | NA | TGTGCCAGCTCACTCCGGGACTTTCCCACAGATACGCAGTATTTT | CASSLRDFPTDTQYF
TRBD2 | TRBJ2-2 | TRBV2 | NA | TGTGCCAGCAGTCCTAGCGGGAGGGCGAACACCGGGGAGCTGTTTTTT | CASSPSGRANTGELFF
NA | TRBJ1-5 | TRBV7-2 | NA | TGTGCCAGCAGCTTTCAATCGGGAAATCAGCCCCAGCATTTT | CASSFQSGNQPQHF
NA | TRBJ1-5 | TRBV6-5 | NA | TGTGCCAGCAGTCAGAGCTGGGGAAATCAGCCCCAGCATTTT | CASSQSWGNQPQHF
NA | TRBJ2-7 | TRBV18 | NA | TGTGCCAGCTCACCTTCGGGAGTCCACGAGCAGTACTTC | CASSPSGVHEQYF
NA | TRBJ2-1 | TRBV5-5 | NA | TGTGCCAGCAACCTGTTAGGGGGTCTCGACAATGAGCAGTTCTTC | CASNLLGGLDNEQFF
NA | TRBJ2-7 | TRBV28 | NA | TGTGCCAGCATTGAGACCGGGACCGGATACTACGAGCAGTACTTC | CASIETGTGYYEQYF
TRBD1 | TRBJ2-7 | TRBV5-4 | NA | TGTGCCAGCAGCTTGGGAAGCGGACAGGTCGCCTACGAGCAGTACTTC | CASSLGSGQVAYEQYF
NA | TRBJ1-4 | TRBV28 | NA | TGTGCCAGCAGTCCCCCGGGGGCGGAGAATGAAAAACTGTTTTTT | CASSPPGAENEKLFF
NA | TRBJ2-7 | TRBV29-1 | NA | TGCAGCGCGAGGGGTTTGGGGGAGCAGTACTTC | CSARGLGEQYF
NA | TRBJ2-7 | TRBV20-1 | NA | TGCAGTGCTAGTTCCAGGTACGAGCAGTACTTC | CSASSRYEQYF
NA | TRBJ1-6 | TRBV6-5 | NA | TGTGCCAGCAGTTACACAGGAAAAATAAATTCACCCCTCCACTTT | CASSYTGKINSPLHF
NA | TRBJ2-2 | TRBV5-1 | NA | TGCGCCAGCAGCTTGGTAGGGCGGACAGCTCAGAACTTGAACACCGGGGAGCTGTTTTTT | CASSLVGRTAQNLNTGELFF
TRBD1 | TRBJ2-1 | TRBV2 | NA | TGTGCCAGCAGAAGACAGGGAAACAATGAGCAGTTCTTC | CASRRQGNNEQFF
TRBD1 | TRBJ1-1 | TRBV7-3 | NA | TGTGCCAGCAGCTTAACGGGACAGGGGGTGACTGAAGCTTTCTTT | CASSLTGQGVTEAFF
NA | TRBJ1-6 | TRBV7-2 | NA | TGTGCCAGCAGCCGAGGGGGGAATTCACCCCTCCACTTT | CASSRGGNSPLHF
NA | TRBJ1-3 | TRBV7-9 | NA | TGTGCCAGCAGCCCAAACAGGGTGGCGGGCACCATATATTTT | CASSPNRVAGTIYF
TRBD2 | TRBJ2-2 | TRBV2 | NA | TGTGCCAGCAGGGCCGGCGGGGGACGGACGAACACCGGGGAGCTGTTTTTT | CASRAGGGRTNTGELFF
TRBD2 | TRBJ2-1 | TRBV5-8 | once | TGTGCCAGCAGCCCCGGGACTAGCGGCTACAATGAGCAGTTCTTC | CASSPGTSGYNEQFF
NA | TRBJ1-2 | TRBV27 | NA | TGTGCCAGTCATCCCGGGAGTATTAACTATGGCTACACCTTC | CASHPGSINYGYTF
NA | TRBJ2-2 | TRBV19 | NA | TGTGCCAGTAGTATGGGTGACTGGAACACCGGGGAGCTGTTTTTT | CASSMGDWNTGELFF
NA | TRBJ2-4 | TRBV6-5 | NA | TGTGCCAGCAGCAGAACAGTTTTAGGCAAAAACATTCAGTACTTC | CASSRTVLGKNIQYF
TRBD2 | TRBJ2-1 | TRBV30 | NA | TGTGCCTGGAGTGGACTAGCGGAGCAGTTCTTC | CAWSGLAEQFF
NA | TRBJ2-6 | TRBV30 | few | TGTGCCTGGAGTGTACTCGGGTATGGGGCCAACGTCCTGACTTTC | CAWSVLGYGANVLTF
NA | TRBJ1-1 | TRBV18 | NA | TGTGCCAGCTCACGGGGCCGGGCAGGGATGGGACCTGAAGCTTTCTTT | CASSRGRAGMGPEAFF
TRBD1 | TRBJ1-2 | TRBV5-1 | NA | TGCGCCAGCAGCTTAGGGACAGTGAATGGCTACACCTTC | CASSLGTVNGYTF
NA | TRBJ2-3 | TRBV9 | NA | TGTGCCAGCAGCGTAACGGCGGGAACGACAGATACGCAGTATTTT | CASSVTAGTTDTQYF
NA | TRBJ2-3 | TRBV15 | NA | TGTGCCACCAGCAGAGATGCCAGGGGGGGTCGGGATACGCAGTATTTT | CATSRDARGGRDTQYF
NA | TRBJ1-3 | TRBV14 | NA | TGTGCCAGCAGCGATACTAGCTCTGGAAACACCATATATTTT | CASSDTSSGNTIYF
NA | TRBJ1-4 | TRBV4-1 | NA | TGCGCCAGCAGCCTAGGGCGGGGGAGGGAAAATGAAAAACTGTTTTTT | CASSLGRGRENEKLFF
TRBD1 | TRBJ2-3 | TRBV6-1 | few | TGTGCCAGCAGTGACTACAGGGGGATCACAGATACGCAGTATTTT | CASSDYRGITDTQYF
NA | TRBJ2-7 | TRBV7-2 | NA | TGTGCCAGCAGCTTATCGACGGGGGTCCCCTACGAGCAGTACTTC | CASSLSTGVPYEQYF
NA | TRBJ2-5 | TRBV7-2 | once | TGTGCCAGCAGCTTATTGATATACCAAGAGACCCAGTACTTC | CASSLLIYQETQYF
TRBD1 | TRBJ1-5 | TRBV30 | NA | TGTGCCTGGAGTGTAAGGTTGTCAGGGGGTCGCAATCAGCCCCAGCATTTT | CAWSVRLSGGRNQPQHF
NA | TRBJ1-5 | TRBV6-6 | NA | TGTGCCAGCAGGAGATGGGGACAGCCCCAGCATTTT | CASRRWGQPQHF
NA | TRBJ1-1 | TRBV4-2 | NA | NA | CASSTSDTEAFF
NA | TRBJ2-7 | TRBV2 | once | TGTGCCAGCGGTTCTGAGCGGCCCTGGGCGGCCTACGAGCAGTACTTC | CASGSERPWAAYEQYF
NA | TRBJ1-1 | TRBV19 | NA | TGTGCCAGTAGTTCGCTGGTTGAAGCTTTCTTT | CASSSLVEAFF
NA | TRBJ1-2 | TRBV11-2 | NA | TGTGCCAGCAGCTTAGATCGAACGGTTGGCTACACCTTC | CASSLDRTVGYTF
NA | TRBJ2-3 | TRBV25-1 | NA | TGTGCCAGCAGTGATCCTGGGGGAGCAGATACGCAGTATTTT | CASSDPGGADTQYF
NA | TRBJ1-6 | TRBV6-6 | NA | TGTGCCAGCAGTTACCTGGAGTTGAGGCTGGGATCACCCCTCCACTTT | CASSYLELRLGSPLHF
NA | TRBJ2-7 | TRBV5-4 | NA | TGTGCCAGCAGCCCTACGGCCGGGGGCGACGAGCAGTACTTC | CASSPTAGGDEQYF
NA | TRBJ1-2 | TRBV7-9 | large | TGTGCCACCGAACCGACCCCTTCCTATGGCTACACCTTC | CATEPTPSYGYTF
TRBD2 | TRBJ2-7 | TRBV6-1 | few | TGTGCCAGCAGTGAAGGGGGGGGGTCTAGCTACGAGCAGTACTTC | CASSEGGGSSYEQYF
NA | TRBJ2-4 | TRBV11-1 | NA | TGTGCCAGCAGCTTAGGGAGGGACAGTCAAAACATTCAGTACTTC | CASSLGRDSQNIQYF
NA | TRBJ2-5 | TRBV4-2 | NA | TGTGCCAGCAGCCAAGATGGGACGGGGCCAGAGACCCAGTACTTC | CASSQDGTGPETQYF
NA | TRBJ2-5 | TRBV7-2 | once | TGTGCCAGCAGCTTAAGGGATGTGACCCAGTACTTC | CASSLRDVTQYF
TRBD1 | TRBJ1-4 | TRBV29-1 | NA | TGCAGCGTTGAGGGGACAGGGTTTCGTCAACTGTTTTTT | CSVEGTGFRQLFF
TRBD2 | TRBJ2-3 | TRBV19 | once | TGTGCCAGTAGCCCGGGACTAGCGGGAGGCCCTAACACAGATACGCAGTATTTT | CASSPGLAGGPNTDTQYF
TRBD1 | TRBJ2-2 | TRBV28 | NA | TGTGCCAGCAGGGGGGACAGGGGGCGGGGCGGGGAGCTGTTTTTT | CASRGDRGRGGELFF
NA | TRBJ2-1 | TRBV5-1 | NA | TGCGCCAGCAGCCTGAATATCTACAATGAGCAGTTCTTC | CASSLNIYNEQFF
NA | TRBJ2-5 | TRBV19 | NA | TGTGCCAGTAGTAGTTCGGGGTCCGGGCAACAGACCCAGTACTTC | CASSSSGSGQQTQYF
NA | TRBJ2-1 | TRBV25-1 | NA | TGTGCCAGCAGTGTCGGAGGGGTCCTCAATGAGCAGTTCTTC | CASSVGGVLNEQFF
TRBD1 | TRBJ1-4 | TRBV2 | NA | TGTGCCAGCAGTAGAGGGGGCCATAATGAAAAACTGTTTTTT | CASSRGGHNEKLFF
TRBD2 | TRBJ2-7 | TRBV18 | once | TGTGCCAGCTCACCGCTAGCGGGCGATGCCTACGAGCAGTACTTC | CASSPLAGDAYEQYF
TRBD2 | TRBJ2-7 | TRBV30 | NA | TGTGCCTGGACCCCGGGGGGAGCCGAGCAGTACTTC | CAWTPGGAEQYF
NA | TRBJ1-3 | TRBV11-2 | once | TGTGCCAGCAGCCCCCAGAAGACTGGAAACACCATATATTTT | CASSPQKTGNTIYF
NA | TRBJ2-7 | TRBV7-9 | NA | TGTGCCAGCAGCTCGGCTTTCTACGAGCAGTACTTC | CASSSAFYEQYF